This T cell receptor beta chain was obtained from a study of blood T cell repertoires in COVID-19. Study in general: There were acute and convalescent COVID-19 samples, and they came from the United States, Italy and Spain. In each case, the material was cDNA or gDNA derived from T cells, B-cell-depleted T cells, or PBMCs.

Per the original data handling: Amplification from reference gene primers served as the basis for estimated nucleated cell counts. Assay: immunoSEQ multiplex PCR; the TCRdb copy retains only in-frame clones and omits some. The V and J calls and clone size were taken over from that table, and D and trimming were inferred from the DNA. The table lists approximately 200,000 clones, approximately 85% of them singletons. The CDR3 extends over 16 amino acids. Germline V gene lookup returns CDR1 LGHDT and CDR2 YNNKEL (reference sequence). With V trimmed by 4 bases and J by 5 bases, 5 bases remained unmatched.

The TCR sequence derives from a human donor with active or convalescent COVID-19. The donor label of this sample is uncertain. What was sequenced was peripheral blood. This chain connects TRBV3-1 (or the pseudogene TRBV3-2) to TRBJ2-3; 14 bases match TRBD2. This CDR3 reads CASSLGLAGGQDTQYF. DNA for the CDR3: TGTGCCAGCAGCCTTGGACTAGCGGGGGGACAAGATACGCAGTATTTT.